The entry below gives a single T cell receptor beta chain sequence along with its context. What it binds is unknown. This sample is part of a study of T cell responses to AZD1222 COVID-19 vaccine. The CDR3 loop spans 14 amino acids. V lost 6 bases to trimming and J lost 4 bases, with 12 bases between them. Germline V gene data show CDR1 as MNHEY and CDR2 as SVGAGI. Clones were read by immunoSEQ multiplex PCR, and TCRdb kept only the in-frame ones, dropping some. The sample contains 75,000 to 100,000 clones, roughly 85% of which appear only once. Overall study findings and caveats: Every sample of the repertoires postdated the peak T cell response. Females outnumbered males among donors, who were mostly white British; clonal diversity was possibly underestimated. Spike-specific TCR breadth and depth went up after people got two AZD1222 doses. At baseline, just a handful of AZD1222 recipients tested seropositive.

Sequenced here: peripheral blood, sampled on day 0 of AZD1222 vaccination. The TCR originated in an adult in good health. This chain uses TRBV6-5 with TRBJ2-2; weak D call: TRBD1 (6 bases). This CDR3 reads CASREQGITGELFF. Written as DNA, the CDR3 is TGTGCCAGCAGGGAGCAGGGGATCACCGGGGAGCTGTTTTTT.